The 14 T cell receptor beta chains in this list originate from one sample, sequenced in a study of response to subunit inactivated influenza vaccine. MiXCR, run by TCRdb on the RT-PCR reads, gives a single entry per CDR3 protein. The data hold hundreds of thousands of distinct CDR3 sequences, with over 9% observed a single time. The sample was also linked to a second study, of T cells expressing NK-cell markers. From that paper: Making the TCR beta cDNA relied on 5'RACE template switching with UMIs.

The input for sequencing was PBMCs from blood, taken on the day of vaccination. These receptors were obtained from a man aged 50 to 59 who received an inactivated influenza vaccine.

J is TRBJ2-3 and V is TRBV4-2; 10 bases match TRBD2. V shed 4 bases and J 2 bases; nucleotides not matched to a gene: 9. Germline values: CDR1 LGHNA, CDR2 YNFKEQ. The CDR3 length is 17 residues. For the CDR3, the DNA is TGTGCCAGCAGCCGGCGCCTAGCGGGGGTTTTCACAGATACGCAGTATTTT. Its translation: CASSRRLAGVFTDTQYF.

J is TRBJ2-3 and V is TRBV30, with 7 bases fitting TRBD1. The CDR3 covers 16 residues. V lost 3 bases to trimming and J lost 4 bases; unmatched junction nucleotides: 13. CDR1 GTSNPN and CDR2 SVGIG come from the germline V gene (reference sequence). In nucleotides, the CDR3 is TGTGCCTGGAGCCGTGGGGTAGGGGGCTCACCAGATACGCAGTATTTT. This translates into CAWSRGVGGSPDTQYF.

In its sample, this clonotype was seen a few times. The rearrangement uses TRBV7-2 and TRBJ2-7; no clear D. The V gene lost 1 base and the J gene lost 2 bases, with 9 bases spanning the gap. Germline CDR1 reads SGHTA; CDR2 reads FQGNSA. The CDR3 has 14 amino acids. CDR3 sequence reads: CASSLDPFTYEQYF. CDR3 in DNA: TGTGCCAGCAGCTTAGATCCATTTACCTACGAGCAGTACTTC.

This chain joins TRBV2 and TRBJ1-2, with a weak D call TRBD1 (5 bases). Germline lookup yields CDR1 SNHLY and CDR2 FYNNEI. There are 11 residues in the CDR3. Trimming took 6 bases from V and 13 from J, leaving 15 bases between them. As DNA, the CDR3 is TGTGCCAGCAGGCAGGTGACAGCCTCCACCTTC. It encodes CASRQVTASTF.

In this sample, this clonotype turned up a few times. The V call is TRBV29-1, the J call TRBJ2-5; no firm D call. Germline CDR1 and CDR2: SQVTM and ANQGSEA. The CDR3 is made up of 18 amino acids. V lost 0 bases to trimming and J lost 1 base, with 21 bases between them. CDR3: CSVEDLSRAEHSQETQYF. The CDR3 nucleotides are TGCAGCGTTGAAGATTTGTCTCGGGCAGAACACTCCCAAGAGACCCAGTACTTC.

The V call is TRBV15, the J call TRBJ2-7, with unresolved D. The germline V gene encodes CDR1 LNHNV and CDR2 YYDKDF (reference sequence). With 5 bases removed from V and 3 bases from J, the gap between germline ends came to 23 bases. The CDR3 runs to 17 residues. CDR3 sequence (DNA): TGTGCCACCAGCCCAAACCCCCGTAGTAGAGTAGACTACGAGCAGTACTTC. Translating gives CATSPNPRSRVDYEQYF.

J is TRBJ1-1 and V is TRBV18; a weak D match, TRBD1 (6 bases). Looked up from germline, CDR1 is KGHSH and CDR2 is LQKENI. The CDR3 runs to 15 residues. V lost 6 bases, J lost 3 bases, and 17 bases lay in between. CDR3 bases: TGTGCCAGCTCTTCGGGTGACAGGCCGTACACTGAAGCTTTCTTT. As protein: CASSSGDRPYTEAFF.

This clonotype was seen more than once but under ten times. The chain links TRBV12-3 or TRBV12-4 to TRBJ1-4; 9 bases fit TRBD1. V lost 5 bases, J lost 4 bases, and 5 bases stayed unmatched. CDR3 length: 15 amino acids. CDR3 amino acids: CASSKGTGNNEKLFF. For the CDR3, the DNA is TGTGCCAGCAGTAAAGGGACAGGGAATAATGAAAAACTGTTTTTT.

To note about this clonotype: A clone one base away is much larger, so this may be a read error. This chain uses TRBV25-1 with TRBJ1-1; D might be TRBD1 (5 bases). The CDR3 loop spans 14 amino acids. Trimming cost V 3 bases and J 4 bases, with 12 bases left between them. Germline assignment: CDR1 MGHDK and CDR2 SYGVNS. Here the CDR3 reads CASSEEGTVTEAFF. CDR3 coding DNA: TGTGCCAGCAGTGAGGAGGGGACGGTCACTGAAGCTTTCTTT.

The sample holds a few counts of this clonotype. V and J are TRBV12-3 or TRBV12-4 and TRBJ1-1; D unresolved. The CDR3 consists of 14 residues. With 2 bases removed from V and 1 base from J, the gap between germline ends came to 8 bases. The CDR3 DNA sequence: TGTGCCAGCAGTTTACAGGTTCCGAACACTGAAGCTTTCTTT. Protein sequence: CASSLQVPNTEAFF.

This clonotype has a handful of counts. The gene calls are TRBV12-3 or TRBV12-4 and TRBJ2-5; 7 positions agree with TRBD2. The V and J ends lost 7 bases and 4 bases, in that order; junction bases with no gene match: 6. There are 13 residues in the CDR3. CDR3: CASTGLEGETQYF. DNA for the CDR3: TGTGCCAGCACCGGACTAGAGGGAGAGACCCAGTACTTC.

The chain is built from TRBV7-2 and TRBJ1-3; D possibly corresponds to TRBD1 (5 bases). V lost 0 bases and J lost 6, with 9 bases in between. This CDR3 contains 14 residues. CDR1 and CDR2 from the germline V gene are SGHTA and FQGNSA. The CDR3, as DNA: TGTGCCAGCAGCTTAGCTGGAGGGACAAACACCATATATTTT. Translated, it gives CASSLAGGTNTIYF. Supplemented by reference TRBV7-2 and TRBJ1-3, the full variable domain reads GAGVSQSPSNKVTEKGKDVELRCDPISGHTALYWYRQSLGQGLEFLIYFQGNSAPDKSGLPSDRFSAERTGGSVSTLTIQRTQQEDSAVYLCASSLAGGTNTIYFGEGSWLTVV.

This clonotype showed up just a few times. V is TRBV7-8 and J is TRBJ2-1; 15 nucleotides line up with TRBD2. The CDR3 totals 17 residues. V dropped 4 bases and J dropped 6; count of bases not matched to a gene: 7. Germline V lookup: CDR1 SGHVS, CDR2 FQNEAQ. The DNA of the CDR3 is TGTGCCAGCAGCTCCCAGGGACTAGCGGGAGGAATCAATGAGCAGTTCTTC. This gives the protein CASSSQGLAGGINEQFF.

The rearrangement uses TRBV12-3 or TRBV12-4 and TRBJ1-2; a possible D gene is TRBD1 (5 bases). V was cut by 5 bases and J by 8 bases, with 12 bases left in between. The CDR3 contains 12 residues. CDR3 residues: CASSGSRGGYTF. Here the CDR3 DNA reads TGTGCCAGCAGTGGATCTCGGGGGGGCTACACCTTC.